The 22 T cell receptor beta chains presented below share a single source sample, sequenced in a study of vaccination and CD4 T cells after COVID-19 (dated by TCRdb to 2021 to 2024). What these receptors recognize is not known. The treatment or condition label here, explained by the study, means: roughly 11-day PBMC culture with coronavirus spike peptide pools or control peptides (ViraFEST assay). Library construction relied on PCR. Sequencing relied on an Illumina iSeq 100. TCR sequencing of DNA from cultured CD4+ T cells used the Oncomine TCR Beta short-read assay at the Johns Hopkins FTIC core. Through fastp at Q25 and MiXCR, TCRdb rebuilt clones from the public reads, retaining in-frame beta chains. Each CDR3 protein gets just one entry, which takes the most common genes and DNA from the rows behind it. Present in this sample are roughly 13,000 distinct CDR3 sequences, roughly 50% of which were seen just once. The ten largest clones add up to roughly 27% of the sample.

Sequencing was done on a sample of CD4+ T cells from blood, cultured in vitro. The source of these receptors is a human donor who had recovered from COVID-19.

This chain uses TRBV10-2 with TRBJ2-1; 8 bases map to TRBD2. The CDR3 has 14 residues. V was clipped by 5 bases and J by 9 bases; unmatched bases: 9. Germline values: CDR1 WSHSY, CDR2 SAAADI. The CDR3 region has the DNA TGCGCCAGCAGTTGGGGACTAGTAAGCGCTGAGCAGTTCTTC. Translation gives CASSWGLVSAEQFF.

The chain couples TRBV6-1 to TRBJ2-3; 10 bases fit TRBD1. The CDR3 covers 16 residues. In germline, CDR1 is MNHNS, CDR2 SASEGT. Trimming took 6 bases from V and 1 from J; bases not matched to a gene: 7. CDR3: CASRRQGAMGTDTQYF. For the CDR3, the DNA is TGTGCCAGCAGGAGACAGGGGGCTATGGGCACAGATACGCAGTATTTT.

This clonotype occurred a few times. Here the CDR3 DNA reads TGTGCCAGCAGTCGCCGGGACGGTCCTAGCACAGATACGCAGTATTTT. It specifies CASSRRDGPSTDTQYF. The chain combines TRBV6-1 with TRBJ2-3, with D perhaps TRBD1 or TRBD2 (5 bases each). This CDR3 region has 16 residues. The germline V and J ends were trimmed by 5 bases and 0 bases, with 15 bases remaining between them. The germline CDR1 and CDR2 sequences are MNHNS and SASEGT.

In this sample, this clonotype turned up a few times. The rearrangement links TRBV7-9 to TRBJ2-5; D is undetermined. Trimming removed 3 bases at V and 2 bases at J, with 1 base between. Germline lookup yields CDR1 SEHNR and CDR2 FQNEAQ (reference sequence). The CDR3 covers 11 residues. The CDR3 spells CASSLQETQYF. The CDR3 DNA follows: TGTGCCAGCAGCTTGCAAGAGACCCAGTACTTC.

V is TRBV10-3 and J is TRBJ2-3; TRBD2 matches at 11 bases. The V segment lost 3 bases and the J segment 3 bases; nucleotides outside the gene matches: 5. CDR1 and CDR2 (germline): ENHRY, SYGVKD. This CDR3 region has 16 residues. CDR3 amino acids: CAISDLTSGGTDTQYF. The DNA of the CDR3 is TGTGCCATCAGTGATCTCACTAGCGGGGGAACAGATACGCAGTATTTT.

The chain is built from TRBV5-1 and TRBJ2-7, with D maybe TRBD2 (6 bases). V gave up 0 bases and J gave up 1 base, with 14 bases separating them. Germline V gene lookup returns CDR1 SGHRS and CDR2 YFSETQ. This CDR3 has 16 residues. This chain's CDR3 is CASSLAGGLVSYEQYF. In nucleotides, the CDR3 is TGCGCCAGCAGCTTGGCCGGGGGATTGGTATCCTACGAGCAGTACTTC.

This clonotype qualifies as large. The chain links TRBV27 to TRBJ1-1; D call uncertain. In germline, CDR1 is MNHEY, CDR2 SMNVEV (reference sequence). Trimming removed 6 bases at V and 8 bases at J, with 16 bases between. The CDR3 contains 13 residues. This chain's CDR3 is CASRPGGSREAFF. The CDR3 DNA follows: TGTGCCAGCAGGCCAGGAGGGAGCCGCGAAGCTTTCTTT.

The rearrangement joins TRBV19 to TRBJ2-3; either TRBD1 or TRBD2 may fit D (6 bases each). This CDR3 comprises 14 residues. Germline assignment: CDR1 LNHDA and CDR2 SQIVND (reference sequence). With 5 bases removed from V and 1 base from J, the gap between germline ends came to 10 bases. The CDR3 DNA reads as TGTGCCAGTAGTCCCGGGGGCGGCACAGATACGCAGTATTTT. Translation: CASSPGGGTDTQYF.

This chain joins TRBV7-8 and TRBJ1-5; maybe TRBD1 (5 bases). The germline gives CDR1 SGHVS, CDR2 FQNEAQ. The CDR3 sequence is 15 residues long. Trimming cost V 2 bases and J 6 bases, with 14 bases left between them. In DNA form, the CDR3 reads TGTGCCAGCAGCTTAATGTCCAGGGAGGGTCAGCCCCAGCATTTT. It codes for CASSLMSREGQPQHF.

V is TRBV28 and J is TRBJ2-3, with D perhaps TRBD2 (5 bases). In germline, CDR1 is MDHEN, CDR2 SYDVKM. The germline V and J ends were trimmed by 1 base and 1 base, with 9 bases remaining between them. CDR3 size: 15 residues. The CDR3 reads CASSLSGSGTDTQYF. The CDR3 DNA is TGTGCCAGCAGTTTATCGGGGAGCGGCACAGATACGCAGTATTTT. Looking up the rest from reference TRBV28 and TRBJ2-3 gives the full variable domain: DVKVTQSSRYLVKRTGEKVFLECVQDMDHENMFWYRQDPGLGLRLIYFSYDVKMKEKGDIPEGYSVSREKKERFSLILESASTNQTSMYLCASSLSGSGTDTQYFGPGTRLTVL.

The chain is built from TRBV5-4 and TRBJ2-7; TRBD1 or TRBD2 may be the D gene (5 bases each). The V and J ends lost 4 bases and 7 bases respectively, with 21 bases between them. The CDR3 totals 15 residues. Germline CDR1 and CDR2: SGHNT and YYREEE (reference sequence). CDR3 region: CASSPRPGTTTEQYF. The CDR3 DNA reads as TGTGCCAGCAGCCCTAGGCCTGGGACCACCACGGAGCAGTACTTC.

The chain employs TRBV20-1 and TRBJ2-1, with D maybe TRBD2 (7 bases). V lost 2 bases, J lost 1 base, and 21 bases lay in between. The CDR3 loop spans 18 amino acids. Germline CDR1 and CDR2: DFQATT and SNEGSKA (reference sequence). The CDR3 loop reads CSARRGLGAGESYNEQFF. DNA for the CDR3: TGCAGTGCTAGAAGGGGGTTGGGGGCGGGGGAATCCTACAATGAGCAGTTCTTC.

V gene TRBV6-4 combines with J gene TRBJ1-1, with TRBD1 matching over 7 bases. The CDR3 sequence is 15 residues long. Trimming cost V 10 bases and J 0 bases; bases outside gene matches: 11. Germline loops: CDR1 MRHNA, CDR2 SNTAGT. The CDR3, as DNA: TGTGCCATCAAATTTTCCGACAGGGTGAACACTGAAGCTTTCTTT. Translation gives CAIKFSDRVNTEAFF.

The genes are TRBV27 and TRBJ1-2; no clear D gene. The germline V and J ends were trimmed by 9 bases and 0 bases, with 11 bases remaining between them. The CDR3 runs to 13 residues. Germline CDR1 MNHEY, CDR2 SMNVEV (reference sequence). The chain's CDR3 is CASRASANYGYTF. The CDR3 coding sequence is TGTGCCAGTCGGGCTTCAGCTAACTATGGCTACACCTTC.

This chain uses TRBV15 with TRBJ1-6, with a weak D call TRBD1 (5 bases). The CDR3 sequence is 16 residues long. Germline assignment: CDR1 LNHNV and CDR2 YYDKDF (reference sequence). With 4 bases removed from V and 5 bases from J, the gap between germline ends came to 15 bases. CDR3 DNA: TGTGCCACCAGCACCCCTAGGGGTTCGGATAATTCACCCCTCCACTTT. It specifies CATSTPRGSDNSPLHF.

CDR3 region: CASSHPDVGFYGYTF. The CDR3, as DNA: TGTGCCAGCAGCCACCCGGACGTAGGATTCTATGGCTACACCTTC. The chain is built from TRBV6-1 and TRBJ1-2; D remains unclear. Trimming stripped 6 bases from V and 4 bases from J, with 18 bases between. Per the germline V gene, CDR1 is MNHNS and CDR2 is SASEGT. The CDR3 extends over 15 amino acids.

This chain connects TRBV6-1 to TRBJ2-2; 11 bases agree with TRBD2. Germline V gives CDR1 MNHNS, CDR2 SASEGT. The length of the CDR3 is 14 residues. CDR3 coding DNA: TGTGCACTAGCGGGAGAACGGGACACCGGGGAGCTGTTTTTT. This sequence encodes CALAGERDTGELFF.

The chain has TRBV20-1 and TRBJ1-1; no definite D call. The germline V gene has CDR1 DFQATT and CDR2 SNEGSKA (reference sequence). The CDR3 loop spans 11 amino acids. V was cut by 0 bases and J by 6 bases, with 5 bases left in between. The CDR3 nucleotides are TGCAGTGCTAGAGAATCGGCTGAAGCTTTCTTT. This encodes CSARESAEAFF.

The J gene is TRBJ1-5, the V gene TRBV12-3 or TRBV12-4; D remains unclear. The CDR3 length is 13 residues. The ends were cut back, 1 base at V and 7 bases at J, with 8 bases in the middle. DNA of the CDR3: TGTGCCAGCAGTTTAGACTCCCTGCAGCCCCAGCATTTT. Amino acids: CASSLDSLQPQHF.

The V and J genes are TRBV27 and TRBJ1-5; D gene ambiguous. The CDR3 is made up of 16 amino acids. The ends were cut back, 2 bases at V and 3 bases at J, with 14 bases in the middle. Germline CDR1 reads MNHEY; CDR2 reads SMNVEV (reference sequence). CDR3 coding DNA: TGTGCCAGCAGTTTAAGGTTCAGCCGGAACAATCAGCCCCAGCATTTT. Its protein is CASSLRFSRNNQPQHF.

V is TRBV6-1 and J is TRBJ2-3; a weak D match, TRBD2 (6 bases). Trimming removed 5 bases at V and 3 bases at J, with 12 bases between. The CDR3 loop spans 14 amino acids. The V gene's germline CDR1 is MNHNS and CDR2 SASEGT. DNA for the CDR3: TGTGCCAGCAGTCGGGACTCGGGGACAGATACGCAGTATTTT. Translating gives CASSRDSGTDTQYF.

This chain uses TRBV7-9 with TRBJ2-5; TRBD2 aligns across 11 bases. The CDR3 spans 15 residues. V lost 5 bases to trimming and J lost 3 bases; unmatched junction nucleotides: 5. Germline lookup yields CDR1 SEHNR and CDR2 FQNEAQ (reference sequence). CDR3 in DNA: TGTGCCAGCAGCCAATCGGGACTAGCGGAAGAGACCCAGTACTTC. Its protein is CASSQSGLAEETQYF.